The 27 T cell receptor beta chains below were found in one sample sequenced in a study of identical twins. TCRdb used MiXCR to reprocess the 5' RACE reads, holding one entry per CDR3 protein. This sample has some 760,000 distinct CDR3 sequences, with around a sixth found just once. These data were also filed under a second study, of T cells expressing NK-cell markers.

Sequenced: PBMCs. The receptors were gathered from a woman aged 18-35 years in good health.

The chain couples TRBV5-6 to TRBJ2-7, with D perhaps TRBD2 (5 bases). V was pared by 3 bases and J by 6 bases, with 10 bases between. Germline CDR1 and CDR2: SGHDT and YYEEEE. The CDR3 is 12 amino acids. The CDR3 nucleotides read TGTGCCAGCAGCTCGGGAAGGCGCGAGCAGTACTTC. Translated: CASSSGRREQYF. The full variable domain, in which reference TRBV5-6 and TRBJ2-7 provide the parts outside the CDR3, is DAGVTQSPTHLIKTRGQQVTLRCSPKSGHDTVSWYQQALGQGPQFIFQYYEEEERQRGNFPDRFSGHQFPNYSSELNVNALLLGDSALYLCASSSGRREQYFGPGTRLTVT.

This rearrangement joins TRBV6-2 or TRBV6-3 to TRBJ1-1; no firm D call. The CDR3 is 13 amino acids. Per germline, CDR1 MNHEY and CDR2 SVGEGT. V shed 0 bases and J shed 9 bases, with 11 bases lying between them. The CDR3 region has the DNA TGTGCCAGCAGTTACTCGCTGAGGCCGAAAGCTTTCTTT. Its translation is CASSYSLRPKAFF.

This CDR3 is CASSSALMNTEAFF. The CDR3 region has the DNA TGCGCCAGCAGCTCGGCCCTAATGAACACTGAAGCTTTCTTT. This chain links TRBV5-1 with TRBJ1-1; D remains unclear. Looked up from germline, CDR1 is SGHRS and CDR2 is YFSETQ. The CDR3 consists of 14 residues. Trimming took 3 bases from V and 0 from J, leaving 9 bases between them. Full variable domain (rest looked up from reference TRBV5-1 and TRBJ1-1): KAGVTQTPRYLIKTRGQQVTLSCSPISGHRSVSWYQQTPGQGLQFLFEYFSETQRNKGNFPGRFSGRQFSNSRSEMNVSTLELGDSALYLCASSSALMNTEAFFGQGTRLTVV.

V usage is TRBV5-1 and J usage is TRBJ2-6; tentatively, D is TRBD1 (6 bases). V lost 1 base to trimming and J lost 4 bases, with 12 bases between them. Germline-derived CDR1 and CDR2 are SGHRS and YFSETQ. This CDR3 has 16 residues. CDR3 sequence (DNA): TGCGCCAGCAGCTTGTCTAGGGGGACCGGGGCCAACGTCCTGACTTTC. This codes for CASSLSRGTGANVLTF.

This sequence joins TRBV28 and TRBJ2-7; 14 nucleotides align to TRBD2. This CDR3 is built from 15 residues. CDR1 is MDHEN and CDR2 is SYDVKM in the germline V gene. Germline trimming cut 11 bases from V and 5 bases from J; bases unmatched to any gene: 11. The CDR3 region has the DNA TGTGCCTCAGAGACTAGCGGGAGGGCCGCAAACGAGCAGTACTTC. Protein product: CASETSGRAANEQYF.

This clonotype has a handful of counts. The chain recombines TRBV11-2 with TRBJ1-2; D is ambiguous. The CDR3 loop spans 9 amino acids. The V end lost 5 bases, the J end lost 8 bases, and 3 bases lay between the germline ends. Germline assignment: CDR1 SGHAT and CDR2 FQNNGV. In DNA form, the CDR3 reads TGTGCCAGCAGCCCCGGCTACACCTTC. Its translation: CASSPGYTF.

This clonotype was picked up a small number of times. The chain uses TRBV4-3 and TRBJ2-6, with a possible D match to TRBD1 (5 bases). Trimming took off 0 bases at V and 4 bases at J, with 13 bases between the two ends. Germline V lookup: CDR1 LGHNA, CDR2 YSLEER. The CDR3 runs to 17 residues. CDR3 sequence (DNA): TGCGCCAGCAGCCAAGAAAGGGCCAGGGCAGGGGCCAACGTCCTGACTTTC. Protein sequence: CASSQERARAGANVLTF.

J is TRBJ2-1 and V is TRBV25-1, with a tentative D call TRBD1 (6 bases). The V end was cut by 7 bases, the J end by 5 bases, with 12 bases between. The CDR3 loop spans 13 amino acids. Germline V gene lookup returns CDR1 MGHDK and CDR2 SYGVNS. The CDR3 loop is CASNLQGHNEQFF. The CDR3 bases are TGTGCCAGCAATCTACAGGGTCACAATGAGCAGTTCTTC.

This clonotype was counted a few times. The chain carries TRBV12-3 or TRBV12-4 and TRBJ2-1; D ambiguous. The CDR3 length is 13 residues. The germline V and J ends were trimmed by 2 bases and 5 bases, with 7 bases remaining between them. The CDR3 DNA sequence: TGTGCCAGCAGTTTACAAATAAACAATGAGCAGTTCTTC. As protein: CASSLQINNEQFF.

This sequence joins TRBV20-1 and TRBJ2-7, with 13 bases identical to TRBD2. The trim removed 6 bases at V and 2 bases at J, leaving 7 bases unmatched. This CDR3 has 15 amino acids. The germline V gene encodes CDR1 DFQATT and CDR2 SNEGSKA (reference sequence). In DNA, the CDR3 is TGCAGTGCCGACCCTGGGACTAGCGGGGCCTACGAGCAGTACTTC. As protein: CSADPGTSGAYEQYF.

This clonotype was picked up a small number of times. The gene calls are TRBV7-9 and TRBJ2-1, with D maybe TRBD1 (5 bases). CDR3 length: 13 residues. V was trimmed by 2 bases and J by 8 bases, leaving 10 bases between them. From germline, CDR1 is SEHNR and CDR2 FQNEAQ (reference sequence). The CDR3 DNA is TGTGCCAGCAGCTTACAGGGTATAGATGAGCAGTTCTTC. It is translated as CASSLQGIDEQFF.

CDR3 sequence reads: CASRGGGNMETQYF. CDR3 nucleotide sequence: TGCGCCAGCAGAGGCGGGGGCAACATGGAGACCCAGTACTTC. The genes are TRBV5-1 and TRBJ2-5, with TRBD2 as a possible D gene (7 bases). The CDR3 consists of 14 residues. Trimming left V 5 bases short and J 5 bases short, with 16 bases between. From germline, CDR1 is SGHRS and CDR2 YFSETQ.

This chain connects TRBV19 to TRBJ2-7; possibly TRBD1 or TRBD2 for D (5 bases each). Germline-derived CDR1 and CDR2 are LNHDA and SQIVND (reference sequence). Trimming cost V 6 bases and J 0 bases, with 18 bases left between them. The CDR3 consists of 16 residues. The chain's CDR3 is CASSAWVGTFSYEQYF. The DNA for the CDR3 is TGTGCCAGTAGCGCATGGGTGGGGACCTTCTCCTACGAGCAGTACTTC.

A few counts support this clonotype. The V call is TRBV6-1, the J call TRBJ1-2; 8 bases agree with TRBD1. CDR1 is MNHNS, CDR2 SASEGT, per germline. J gave up 7 bases and V 6 bases, and 7 bases lay outside the gene matches. The CDR3 runs to 13 residues. This chain's CDR3 is CASSSTGEGGYTF. CDR3 bases: TGTGCCAGCAGCTCGACAGGGGAGGGTGGCTACACCTTC.

This clonotype occurred a few times. The CDR3 DNA sequence: TGCGCCAGCAGCCAGGACACTAGCGGGACCGACGAGCAGTACTTC. It codes for CASSQDTSGTDEQYF. This rearrangement joins TRBV4-3 to TRBJ2-7; TRBD2 agrees at 10 bases. The ends lost 3 bases at V and 5 bases at J; junction bases unmatched: 7. This CDR3 region has 15 residues. CDR1 is LGHNA and CDR2 is YSLEER in the germline V gene.

The V and J genes are TRBV14 and TRBJ2-3; D call uncertain. Looked up from germline, CDR1 is SGHDN and CDR2 is FVKESK. V dropped 4 bases and J dropped 4 bases, with 12 bases sitting between them. The CDR3 is 14 residues long. This CDR3 reads CASSPRFKSDTQYF. As DNA, the CDR3 is TGTGCCAGCAGCCCACGCTTTAAGTCAGATACGCAGTATTTT. Together with reference TRBV14 and TRBJ2-3, the CDR3 gives the full variable domain: EAGVTQFPSHSVIEKGQTVTLRCDPISGHDNLYWYRRVMGKEIKFLLHFVKESKQDESGMPNNRFLAERTGGTYSTLKVQPAELEDSGVYFCASSPRFKSDTQYFGPGTRLTVL.

This rearrangement joins TRBV5-1 to TRBJ2-5; D is unresolved. The germline V gene has CDR1 SGHRS and CDR2 YFSETQ. CDR3 length equals 14 residues. The germline V and J ends were trimmed by 4 bases and 4 bases, with 14 bases remaining between them. The CDR3 sequence: CASSPWTALETQYF. CDR3 nucleotide sequence: TGCGCCAGCAGCCCCTGGACGGCTTTAGAGACCCAGTACTTC.

This clonotype showed up just a few times. The gene calls are TRBV20-1 and TRBJ2-1; 11 bases fit TRBD2. The length of the CDR3 is 16 residues. CDR1 is DFQATT, CDR2 SNEGSKA, per germline (reference sequence). J was trimmed by 1 base and V by 0 bases; bases with no gene match: 2. CDR3 bases: TGCAGTGCTAGAGATCCTAGCGGGGGGTCCTACAATGAGCAGTTCTTC. This sequence encodes CSARDPSGGSYNEQFF.

This clonotype was observed a few times. The V call is TRBV6-2 or TRBV6-3, the J call TRBJ2-5; D uncertain. Germline V gene sequence: CDR1 MNHEY, CDR2 SVGEGT. This CDR3 has 15 amino acids. The V gene lost 0 bases and the J gene lost 5 bases, with 13 bases spanning the gap. This CDR3 is CASSYSPLVRETQYF. DNA for the CDR3: TGTGCCAGCAGTTACTCGCCGCTAGTACGGGAGACCCAGTACTTC.

The V and J genes are TRBV7-9 and TRBJ2-6; no definite D call. V shed 3 bases and J shed 0 bases, with 6 bases lying between them. Germline-derived CDR1 and CDR2 are SEHNR and FQNEAQ (reference sequence). The CDR3 is 15 amino acids. CDR3 coding DNA: TGTGCCAGCAGCTTTGAGCCCTCTGGGGCCAACGTCCTGACTTTC. This sequence encodes CASSFEPSGANVLTF.

This clonotype was seen repeatedly, ten times or more. V usage is TRBV20-1 and J usage is TRBJ1-2; the D is unclear. This CDR3 spans 12 amino acids. Germline assignment: CDR1 DFQATT and CDR2 SNEGSKA (reference sequence). The ends were cut back, 2 bases at V and 2 bases at J, with 6 bases in the middle. CDR3 bases: TGCAGTGCTAGAACAGAGAACTATGGCTACACCTTC. Residues: CSARTENYGYTF.

The V call is TRBV7-2, the J call TRBJ2-7; TRBD1 is a possible D gene (6 bases). Trimming stripped 5 bases from V and 4 bases from J, with 21 bases between. CDR1 SGHTA and CDR2 FQGNSA come from the germline V gene. CDR3 size: 16 residues. CDR3 DNA: TGTGCCAGCAGCCCTAGTTCAGGGGCCCCATCTTACGAGCAGTACTTC. As protein: CASSPSSGAPSYEQYF. The complete variable domain, with remaining parts taken from reference TRBV7-2 and TRBJ2-7, reads GAGVSQSPSNKVTEKGKDVELRCDPISGHTALYWYRQSLGQGLEFLIYFQGNSAPDKSGLPSDRFSAERTGGSVSTLTIQRTQQEDSAVYLCASSPSSGAPSYEQYFGPGTRLTVT.

This chain uses TRBV10-3 with TRBJ1-6; D is undetermined. Deletions cut 3 bases from V and 0 bases from J, with 6 bases between. From germline, CDR1 is ENHRY and CDR2 SYGVKD. The CDR3 totals 15 residues. The CDR3 nucleotides are TGTGCCATCAGTGAATTGAGCTCCTATAATTCACCCCTCCACTTT. This translates into CAISELSSYNSPLHF.

This clonotype was counted between two and nine times. The rearrangement uses TRBV20-1 and TRBJ2-7, with 7 nucleotides matching TRBD2. This CDR3 is built from 14 residues. The germline CDR1 and CDR2 sequences are DFQATT and SNEGSKA (reference sequence). The V gene end was trimmed by 3 bases and the J gene end by 3 bases; junction bases not matched to a gene: 8. CDR3 in DNA: TGCAGTGCTAGGTCCGCGGGGGAACACTACGAGCAGTACTTC. Translated: CSARSAGEHYEQYF.

The rearrangement joins TRBV7-8 to TRBJ1-2; the D gene is possibly TRBD1 (6 bases). V lost 6 bases, J lost 5 bases, and 16 bases lay in between. Germline V lookup: CDR1 SGHVS, CDR2 FQNEAQ. The CDR3 length is 14 residues. CDR3 coding DNA: TGTGCCAGCAGGAGCTCAGGGGATCGGTATGGCTACACCTTC. Translating gives CASRSSGDRYGYTF.

The rearrangement links TRBV15 to TRBJ2-4; D possibly matches TRBD1 or TRBD2 (7 bases each). Between the trimmed V and J ends, which lost 0 bases and 6 bases, there was a span of 15 bases. The CDR3 spans 16 residues. Germline CDR1 is LNHNV and CDR2 is YYDKDF (reference sequence). The DNA for the CDR3 is TGTGCCACCAGCAGAGACAGCGGGACAGTTAGAAACATTCAGTACTTC. It is translated as CATSRDSGTVRNIQYF.

This clonotype was observed a handful of times. The chain couples TRBV6-5 to TRBJ2-3; TRBD2 agrees at 11 bases. The CDR3 extends over 18 amino acids. In germline, CDR1 is MNHEY, CDR2 SVGAGI. Trimming removed 0 bases from V and 5 bases from J; junction bases left unmatched: 10. CDR3 DNA sequence: TGTGCCAGCAGTTACTCGGGGGTAGCGGGAGGGCCTGGAGATACGCAGTATTTT. Protein: CASSYSGVAGGPGDTQYF.